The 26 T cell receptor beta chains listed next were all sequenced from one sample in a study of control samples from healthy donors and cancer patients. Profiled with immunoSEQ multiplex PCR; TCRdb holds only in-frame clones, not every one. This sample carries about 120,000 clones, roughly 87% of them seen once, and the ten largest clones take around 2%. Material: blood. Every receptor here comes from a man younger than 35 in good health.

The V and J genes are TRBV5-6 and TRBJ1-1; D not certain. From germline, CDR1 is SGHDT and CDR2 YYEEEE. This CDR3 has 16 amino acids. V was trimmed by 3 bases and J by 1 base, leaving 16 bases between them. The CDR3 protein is CASSYPAGRRNTEAFF. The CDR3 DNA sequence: TGTGCCAGCAGCTACCCCGCTGGGCGGCGGAACACTGAAGCTTTCTTT. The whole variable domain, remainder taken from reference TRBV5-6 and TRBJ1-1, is DAGVTQSPTHLIKTRGQQVTLRCSPKSGHDTVSWYQQALGQGPQFIFQYYEEEERQRGNFPDRFSGHQFPNYSSELNVNALLLGDSALYLCASSYPAGRRNTEAFFGQGTRLTVV.

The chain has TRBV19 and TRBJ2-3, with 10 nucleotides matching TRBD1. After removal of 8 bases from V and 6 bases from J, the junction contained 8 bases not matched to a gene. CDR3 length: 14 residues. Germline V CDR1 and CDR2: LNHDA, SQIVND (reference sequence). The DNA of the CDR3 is TGTGCCAGTGCGACAGGGGGCTGGATTGATACGCAGTATTTT. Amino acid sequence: CASATGGWIDTQYF. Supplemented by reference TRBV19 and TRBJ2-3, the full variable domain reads DGGITQSPKYLFRKEGQNVTLSCEQNLNHDAMYWYRQDPGQGLRLIYYSQIVNDFQKGDIAEGYSVSREKKESFPLTVTSAQKNPTAFYLCASATGGWIDTQYFGPGTRLTVL.

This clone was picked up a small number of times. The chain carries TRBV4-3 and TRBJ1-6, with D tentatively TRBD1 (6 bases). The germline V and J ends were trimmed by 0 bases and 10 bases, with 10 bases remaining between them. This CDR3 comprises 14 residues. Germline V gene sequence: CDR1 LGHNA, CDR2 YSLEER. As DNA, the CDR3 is TGCGCCAGCAGCCAAGAAGGGGGGAAATCACCCCTCCACTTT. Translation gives CASSQEGGKSPLHF.

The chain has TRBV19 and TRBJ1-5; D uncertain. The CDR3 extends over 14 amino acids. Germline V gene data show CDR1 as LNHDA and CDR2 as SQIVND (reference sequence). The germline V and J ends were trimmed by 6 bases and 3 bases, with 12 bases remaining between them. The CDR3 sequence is CASRERSNNQPQHF. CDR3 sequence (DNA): TGTGCCAGTAGGGAGAGGTCCAACAATCAGCCCCAGCATTTT.

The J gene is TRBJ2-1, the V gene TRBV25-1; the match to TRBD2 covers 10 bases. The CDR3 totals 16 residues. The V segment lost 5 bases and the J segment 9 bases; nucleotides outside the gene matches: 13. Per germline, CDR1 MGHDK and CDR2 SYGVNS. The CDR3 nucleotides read TGTGCCAGCAGTCTTCGGGCTAGCGGGAGTGGTCGTGAGCAGTTCTTC. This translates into CASSLRASGSGREQFF.

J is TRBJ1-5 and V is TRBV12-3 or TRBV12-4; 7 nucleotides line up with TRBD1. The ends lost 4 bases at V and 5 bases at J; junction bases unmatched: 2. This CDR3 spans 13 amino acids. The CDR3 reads CASSSTGDQPQHF. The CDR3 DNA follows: TGTGCCAGCAGTTCTACAGGGGATCAGCCCCAGCATTTT.

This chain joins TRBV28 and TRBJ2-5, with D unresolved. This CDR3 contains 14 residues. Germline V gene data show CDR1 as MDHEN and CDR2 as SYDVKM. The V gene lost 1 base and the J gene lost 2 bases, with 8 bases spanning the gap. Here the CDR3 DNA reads TGTGCCAGCAGTTTATTTCCGATACAAGAGACCCAGTACTTC. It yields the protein CASSLFPIQETQYF.

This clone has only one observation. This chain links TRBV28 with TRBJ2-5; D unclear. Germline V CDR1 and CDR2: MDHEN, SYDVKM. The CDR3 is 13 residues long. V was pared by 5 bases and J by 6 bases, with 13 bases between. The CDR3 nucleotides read TGTGCCAGCAGTCGCCCACCACTCCAGACCCAGTACTTC. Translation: CASSRPPLQTQYF. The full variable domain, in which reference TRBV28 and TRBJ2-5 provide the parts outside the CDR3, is DVKVTQSSRYLVKRTGEKVFLECVQDMDHENMFWYRQDPGLGLRLIYFSYDVKMKEKGDIPEGYSVSREKKERFSLILESASTNQTSMYLCASSRPPLQTQYFGPGTRLLVL.

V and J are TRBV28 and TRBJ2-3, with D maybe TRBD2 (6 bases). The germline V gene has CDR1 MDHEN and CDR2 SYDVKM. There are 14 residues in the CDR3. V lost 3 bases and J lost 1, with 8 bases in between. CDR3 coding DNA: TGTGCCAGCAGTTTTGTAGCGGGCACAGATACGCAGTATTTT. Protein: CASSFVAGTDTQYF.

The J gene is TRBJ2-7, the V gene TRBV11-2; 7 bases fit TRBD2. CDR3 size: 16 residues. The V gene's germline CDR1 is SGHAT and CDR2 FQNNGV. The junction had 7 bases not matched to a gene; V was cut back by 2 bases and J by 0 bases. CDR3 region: CASSLRLAESSYEQYF. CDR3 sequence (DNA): TGTGCCAGCAGCTTACGACTAGCTGAAAGCTCCTACGAGCAGTACTTC.

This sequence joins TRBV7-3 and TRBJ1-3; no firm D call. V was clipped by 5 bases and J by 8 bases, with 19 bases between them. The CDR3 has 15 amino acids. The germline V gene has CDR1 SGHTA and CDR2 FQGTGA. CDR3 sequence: CASSPGPGLGDTIYF. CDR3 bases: TGTGCCAGCAGCCCAGGCCCGGGCTTAGGAGACACCATATATTTT.

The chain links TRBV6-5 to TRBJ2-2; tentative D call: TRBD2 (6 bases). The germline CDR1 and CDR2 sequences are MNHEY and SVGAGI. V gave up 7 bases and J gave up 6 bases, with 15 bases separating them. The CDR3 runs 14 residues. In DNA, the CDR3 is TGTGCCAGCATAAGGACGGGGGAGGCCGGGGAGCTGTTTTTT. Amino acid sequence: CASIRTGEAGELFF.

The CDR3, as DNA: TGTGCCAGCAGCCGCGTTGGGACTAGCAATCAGCCCCAGCATTTT. Protein product: CASSRVGTSNQPQHF. This chain uses TRBV6-2 or TRBV6-3 with TRBJ1-5; tentatively, D is TRBD1 (5 bases). The CDR3 has 15 amino acids. V lost 6 bases and J lost 0, with 12 bases in between. The germline V gene encodes CDR1 MNHEY and CDR2 SVGEGT.

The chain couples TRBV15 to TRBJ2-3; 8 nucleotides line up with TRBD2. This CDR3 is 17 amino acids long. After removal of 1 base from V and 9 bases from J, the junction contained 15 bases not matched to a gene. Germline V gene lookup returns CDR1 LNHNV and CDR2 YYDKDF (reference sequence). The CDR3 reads CATSRVALGAGVSTQYF. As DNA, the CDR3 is TGTGCCACCAGCAGAGTAGCGTTAGGAGCGGGAGTTTCGACGCAGTATTTT. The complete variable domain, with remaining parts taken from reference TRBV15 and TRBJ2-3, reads DAMVIQNPRYQVTQFGKPVTLSCSQTLNHNVMYWYQQKSSQAPKLLFHYYDKDFNNEADTPDNFQSRRPNTSFCFLDIRSPGLGDTAMYLCATSRVALGAGVSTQYFGPGTRLTVL.

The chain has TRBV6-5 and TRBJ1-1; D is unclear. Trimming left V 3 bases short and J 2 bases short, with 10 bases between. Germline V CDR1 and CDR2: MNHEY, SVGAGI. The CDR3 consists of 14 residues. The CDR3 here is CASSYAGRNTEAFF. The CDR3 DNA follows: TGTGCCAGCAGTTATGCGGGCCGTAACACTGAAGCTTTCTTT.

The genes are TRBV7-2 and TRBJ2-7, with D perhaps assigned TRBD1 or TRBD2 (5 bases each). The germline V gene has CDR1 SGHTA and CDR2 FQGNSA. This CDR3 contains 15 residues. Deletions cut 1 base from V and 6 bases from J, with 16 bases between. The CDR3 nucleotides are TGTGCCAGCAGCTTAGAATACGGGGCGTTCGCCGAGCAGTACTTC. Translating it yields CASSLEYGAFAEQYF.

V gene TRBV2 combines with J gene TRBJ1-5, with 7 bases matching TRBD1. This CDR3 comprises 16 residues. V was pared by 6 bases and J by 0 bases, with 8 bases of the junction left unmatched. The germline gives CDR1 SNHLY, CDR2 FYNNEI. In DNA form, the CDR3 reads TGTGCCAGCAGGGACAGGATCGTATATAGCAATCAGCCCCAGCATTTT. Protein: CASRDRIVYSNQPQHF. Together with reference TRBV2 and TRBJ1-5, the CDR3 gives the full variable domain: EPEVTQTPSHQVTQMGQEVILRCVPISNHLYFYWYRQILGQKVEFLVSFYNNEISEKSEIFDDQFSVERPDGSNFTLKIRSTKLEDSAMYFCASRDRIVYSNQPQHFGDGTRLSIL.

In DNA, the CDR3 is TGTGCCATCAGTGCATCAGGCATTCAGTACTTC. Amino acid sequence: CAISASGIQYF. The chain joins TRBV10-3 to TRBJ2-4; D is unclear. CDR3 length equals 11 residues. V was cut by 4 bases and J by 9 bases, with 7 bases left in between. The germline V gene encodes CDR1 ENHRY and CDR2 SYGVKD.

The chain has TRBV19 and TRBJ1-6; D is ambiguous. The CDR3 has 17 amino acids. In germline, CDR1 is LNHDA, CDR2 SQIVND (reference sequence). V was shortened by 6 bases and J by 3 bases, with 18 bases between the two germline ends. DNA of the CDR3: TGTGCCAGTAGGACTACAGCCAATGCCGGCTATAATTCACCCCTCCACTTT. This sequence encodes CASRTTANAGYNSPLHF.

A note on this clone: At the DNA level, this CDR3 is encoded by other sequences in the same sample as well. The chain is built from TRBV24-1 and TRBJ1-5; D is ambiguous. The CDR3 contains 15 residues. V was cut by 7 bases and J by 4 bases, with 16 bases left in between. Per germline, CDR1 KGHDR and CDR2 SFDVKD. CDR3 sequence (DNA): TGTGCCACCAGCGATGGCAGTAATATTAATCAGCCCCAGCATTTT. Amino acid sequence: CATSDGSNINQPQHF.

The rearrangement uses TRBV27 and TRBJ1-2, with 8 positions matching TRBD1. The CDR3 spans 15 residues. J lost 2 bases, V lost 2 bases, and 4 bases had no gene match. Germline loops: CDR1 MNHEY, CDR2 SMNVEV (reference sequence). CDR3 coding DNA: TGTGCCAGCAGTTTAAGGCAGGGGGCAAACTATGGCTACACCTTC. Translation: CASSLRQGANYGYTF.

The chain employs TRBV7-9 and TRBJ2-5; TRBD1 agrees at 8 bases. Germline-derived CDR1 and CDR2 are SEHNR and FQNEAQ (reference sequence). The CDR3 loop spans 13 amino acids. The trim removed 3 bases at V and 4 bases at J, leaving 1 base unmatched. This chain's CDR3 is CASSFDRGETQYF. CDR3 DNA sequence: TGTGCCAGCAGCTTCGACAGGGGAGAGACCCAGTACTTC.

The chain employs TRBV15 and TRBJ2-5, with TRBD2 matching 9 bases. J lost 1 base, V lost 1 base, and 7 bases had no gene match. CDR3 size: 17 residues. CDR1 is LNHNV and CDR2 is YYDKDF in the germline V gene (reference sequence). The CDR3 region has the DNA TGTGCCACCAGCAGAGGGGTTGGGACTAGCAGCCAAGAGACCCAGTACTTC. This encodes CATSRGVGTSSQETQYF.

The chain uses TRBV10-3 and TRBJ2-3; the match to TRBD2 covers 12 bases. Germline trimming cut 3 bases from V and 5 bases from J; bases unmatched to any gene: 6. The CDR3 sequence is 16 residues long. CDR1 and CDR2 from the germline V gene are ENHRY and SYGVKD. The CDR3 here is CAISEYLAGGEDTQYF. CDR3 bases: TGTGCCATCAGTGAATATCTAGCGGGAGGGGAAGATACGCAGTATTTT.

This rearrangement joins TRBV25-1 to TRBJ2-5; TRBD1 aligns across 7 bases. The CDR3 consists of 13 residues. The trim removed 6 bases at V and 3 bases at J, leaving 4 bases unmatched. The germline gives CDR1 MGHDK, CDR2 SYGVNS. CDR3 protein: CASRATGEETQYF. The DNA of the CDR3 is TGTGCCAGCAGAGCAACAGGGGAAGAGACCCAGTACTTC.

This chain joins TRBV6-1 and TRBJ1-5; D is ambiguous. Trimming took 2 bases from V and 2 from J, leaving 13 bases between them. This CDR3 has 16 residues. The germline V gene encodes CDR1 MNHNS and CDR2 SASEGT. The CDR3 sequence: CASSELTVWGNQPQHF. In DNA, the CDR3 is TGTGCCAGCAGTGAATTAACAGTTTGGGGCAATCAGCCCCAGCATTTT.